The 23 T cell receptor beta chains presented below share a single source sample, sequenced in a study of shared clonotypes between healthy human individuals. Naivety among CD8 cells was defined by CD45RO negativity and positive CCR7 selection, thereby excluding terminally differentiated effector memory CD45RA+ cells. TCRdb's copy holds only in-frame clones and misses some; the assay was immunoSEQ multiplex PCR. The sample includes almost 700,000 clones, approximately 90% of them seen just once. Sequenced input: naive CD8+ T cells sorted from blood. The receptors here all came from a man in his thirties or forties in good health.

The chain uses TRBV6-1 and TRBJ2-7; 7 positions match TRBD1. Germline values: CDR1 MNHNS, CDR2 SASEGT. V gave up 8 bases and J gave up 0 bases; unmatched junction bases: 7. This CDR3 region has 14 residues. CDR3 nucleotide sequence: TGTGCCAGCCTTCGACAGGGAAACTCCTACGAGCAGTACTTC. The encoded protein is CASLRQGNSYEQYF.

The genes are TRBV5-6 and TRBJ2-1; D is uncertain. This CDR3 is built from 15 residues. The germline V gene encodes CDR1 SGHDT and CDR2 YYEEEE. V gave up 0 bases and J gave up 0 bases, with 7 bases separating them. The CDR3 nucleotides are TGTGCCAGCAGCTTGGCCTGGAGCTCCTACAATGAGCAGTTCTTC. The encoded protein is CASSLAWSSYNEQFF. The full variable domain, with the rest looked up from reference TRBV5-6 and TRBJ2-1, is DAGVTQSPTHLIKTRGQQVTLRCSPKSGHDTVSWYQQALGQGPQFIFQYYEEEERQRGNFPDRFSGHQFPNYSSELNVNALLLGDSALYLCASSLAWSSYNEQFFGPGTRLTVL.

This clone was counted between two and nine times. This chain connects TRBV29-1 to TRBJ2-3, with TRBD2 as a possible D gene (6 bases). CDR1 is SQVTM, CDR2 ANQGSEA, per germline. Trimming cost V 3 bases and J 3 bases, with 13 bases left between them. The CDR3 length is 14 residues. DNA of the CDR3: TGCAGCGTTGATACCGGGAGCGGGACAGATACGCAGTATTTT. It translates to CSVDTGSGTDTQYF.

The J gene is TRBJ2-5, the V gene TRBV11-2; 8 bases line up with TRBD1. CDR3 size: 13 residues. With 5 bases clipped from V and 5 bases from J, the junction kept 4 bases outside the gene matches. Germline CDR1 is SGHAT and CDR2 is FQNNGV. The CDR3: CASSPGQGETQYF. The CDR3 DNA sequence: TGTGCCAGCAGCCCTGGACAGGGCGAGACCCAGTACTTC. The full variable domain, in which reference TRBV11-2 and TRBJ2-5 provide the parts outside the CDR3, is EAGVAQSPRYKIIEKRQSVAFWCNPISGHATLYWYQQILGQGPKLLIQFQNNGVVDDSQLPKDRFSAERLKGVDSTLKIQPAKLEDSAVYLCASSPGQGETQYFGPGTRLLVL.

The chain recombines TRBV4-1 with TRBJ1-5; D remains ambiguous. This CDR3 is built from 16 residues. Trimming took 1 base from V and 1 from J, leaving 11 bases between them. CDR1 and CDR2 (germline): MGHRA, YSYEKL. The CDR3 here is CASSQVGQASNQPQHF. For the CDR3, the DNA is TGCGCCAGCAGCCAAGTCGGTCAAGCAAGCAATCAGCCCCAGCATTTT.

V usage is TRBV9 and J usage is TRBJ2-1, with a tentative D call TRBD2 (7 bases). CDR1 and CDR2 (germline): SGDLS, YYNGEE. The CDR3 extends over 15 amino acids. The V end lost 4 bases, the J end lost 8 bases, and 19 bases lay between the germline ends. CDR3 in DNA: TGTGCCAGCAGCCACGTAGGGGGGGTAGGTGATGAGCAGTTCTTC. Protein product: CASSHVGGVGDEQFF.

The rearrangement joins TRBV29-1 to TRBJ2-1, with 7 bases identical to TRBD2. The CDR3 totals 14 residues. Germline V CDR1 and CDR2: SQVTM, ANQGSEA. Unmatched junction bases numbered 6, after V lost 0 bases and J lost 7 bases. For the CDR3, the DNA is TGCAGCGTTGAAGATCGGGGGGAGGGGAATGAGCAGTTCTTC. As protein: CSVEDRGEGNEQFF.

The chain carries TRBV28 and TRBJ1-2; TRBD1 matches at 7 bases. Per the germline V gene, CDR1 is MDHEN and CDR2 is SYDVKM. After removal of 2 bases from V and 0 bases from J, the junction contained 15 bases not matched to a gene. The CDR3 has 19 residues. The CDR3 spells CASSLDASPWTGSNYGYTF. The CDR3 DNA reads TGTGCCAGCAGTTTAGACGCTTCCCCCTGGACAGGCTCTAACTATGGCTACACCTTC.

This chain uses TRBV4-1 with TRBJ1-2; no reliable D call. CDR1 and CDR2 (germline): MGHRA, YSYEKL. This CDR3 is 18 amino acids long. V was shortened by 1 base and J by 0 bases, with 18 bases between the two germline ends. The CDR3 sequence is CASSQGNSLRGTNYGYTF. In DNA form, the CDR3 reads TGCGCCAGCAGCCAAGGAAATAGTCTCCGGGGTACTAACTATGGCTACACCTTC.

This clone was seen only once. The chain joins TRBV7-9 to TRBJ2-1; the match to TRBD2 covers 10 bases. CDR1 is SEHNR, CDR2 FQNEAQ, per germline (reference sequence). V gave up 6 bases and J gave up 5 bases; unmatched junction bases: 7. CDR3 size: 15 residues. CDR3 in DNA: TGTGCCAGCAGGCCAACCACTAGCGGGGACAATGAGCAGTTCTTC. Translation gives CASRPTTSGDNEQFF.

J is TRBJ1-4 and V is TRBV4-3, with D tentatively TRBD1 (5 bases). CDR1 and CDR2 from the germline V gene are LGHNA and YSLEER. The V end lost 0 bases, the J end lost 0 bases, and 17 bases lay between the germline ends. This CDR3 spans 19 amino acids. CDR3 sequence: CASSQESFGGGPTNEKLFF. The CDR3 coding sequence is TGCGCCAGCAGCCAAGAGTCTTTTGGGGGTGGGCCAACTAATGAAAAACTGTTTTTT.

The chain combines TRBV28 with TRBJ1-2; D perhaps matches TRBD1 (5 bases). The germline V and J ends were trimmed by 2 bases and 5 bases, with 9 bases remaining between them. Germline CDR1 and CDR2: MDHEN and SYDVKM. This CDR3 has 13 residues. CDR3 protein: CASSLDRGYGYTF. DNA of the CDR3: TGTGCCAGCAGTTTAGACAGAGGATATGGCTACACCTTC.

Points on this clone: Other DNA variants within this sample encode the same CDR3. The chain recombines TRBV6-6 with TRBJ2-6, with D unclear. The V gene lost 2 bases and the J gene lost 4 bases, with 6 bases spanning the gap. This CDR3 comprises 14 residues. CDR1 is MNHNY and CDR2 is SVGAGI in the germline V gene (reference sequence). CDR3 bases: TGTGCCAGCAGTTACAGCAGCGGGGCCAACGTCCTGACTTTC. It specifies CASSYSSGANVLTF.

The chain couples TRBV29-1 to TRBJ2-7; TRBD2 agrees at 9 bases. Trimming took 4 bases from V and 1 from J; bases not matched to a gene: 8. The length of the CDR3 is 15 residues. CDR1 is SQVTM and CDR2 is ANQGSEA in the germline V gene. CDR3 loop: CSVVPSGISSYEQYF. The DNA for the CDR3 is TGCAGCGTTGTTCCTAGCGGGATTAGTTCCTACGAGCAGTACTTC.

With regard to this clone: The same CDR3 arises from other DNA sequences in this sample as well. Here the CDR3 reads CASSFSLREQFF. CDR3 coding DNA: TGTGCCAGCAGTTTCTCCCTCCGCGAGCAGTTCTTC. The chain is built from TRBV27 and TRBJ2-1; D is uncertain. This CDR3 is 12 amino acids long. Germline assignment: CDR1 MNHEY and CDR2 SMNVEV (reference sequence). The V end was cut by 3 bases, the J end by 10 bases, with 10 bases between.

The chain recombines TRBV5-1 with TRBJ2-3, with TRBD1 matching over 11 bases. CDR3 length equals 16 residues. Germline V gene sequence: CDR1 SGHRS, CDR2 YFSETQ. Unmatched junction bases numbered 3, after V lost 0 bases and J lost 3 bases. The CDR3 DNA follows: TGCGCCAGCAGCTTGGGGACAGGGGGCCAGACAGATACGCAGTATTTT. Protein: CASSLGTGGQTDTQYF.

This clone has a single count. This rearrangement joins TRBV7-9 to TRBJ2-1; TRBD1 matches at 9 bases. This CDR3 contains 17 residues. Trimming took 3 bases from V and 4 from J; bases not matched to a gene: 10. Germline CDR1 reads SEHNR; CDR2 reads FQNEAQ (reference sequence). The CDR3 DNA follows: TGTGCCAGCAGCTTTTTACGCGGACAGGGGACTTACAATGAGCAGTTCTTC. It translates to CASSFLRGQGTYNEQFF.

V is TRBV28 and J is TRBJ2-1, with TRBD2 identical over 7 bases. The V segment lost 3 bases and the J segment 6 bases; nucleotides outside the gene matches: 8. This CDR3 is 15 amino acids long. Germline V gives CDR1 MDHEN, CDR2 SYDVKM. Here the CDR3 DNA reads TGTGCCAGCAGTTTTCCGGCGGGAGTCGGCAATGAGCAGTTCTTC. Its protein is CASSFPAGVGNEQFF.

The V call is TRBV6-6, the J call TRBJ2-2; 7 positions agree with TRBD2. V dropped 2 bases and J dropped 5; count of bases not matched to a gene: 8. CDR1 is MNHNY and CDR2 is SVGAGI in the germline V gene (reference sequence). This CDR3 comprises 16 residues. CDR3 sequence: CASSYQAAGATGELFF. The CDR3 DNA reads TGTGCCAGCAGTTACCAGGCGGCGGGAGCGACCGGGGAGCTGTTTTTT.

The gene calls are TRBV19 and TRBJ2-6; D unclear. V was shortened by 6 bases and J by 3 bases, with 3 bases between the two germline ends. CDR3 length equals 12 residues. The germline gives CDR1 LNHDA, CDR2 SQIVND (reference sequence). In DNA, the CDR3 is TGTGCCAGTAGGGGTGGGGCCAACGTCCTGACTTTC. It codes for CASRGGANVLTF.

The J gene is TRBJ2-2, the V gene TRBV7-9; 8 bases are shared with TRBD1. The V gene end was trimmed by 4 bases and the J gene end by 5 bases; junction bases not matched to a gene: 6. CDR3 length: 15 amino acids. Germline V lookup: CDR1 SEHNR, CDR2 FQNEAQ (reference sequence). The CDR3 nucleotides read TGTGCCAGCAGCTCTCCCGGACAGGGAACCGGGGAGCTGTTTTTT. Encoded protein: CASSSPGQGTGELFF.

The CDR3 loop is CASSLRDRGETEAFF. The CDR3 bases are TGTGCCAGCAGTTTACGGGACAGGGGGGAAACTGAAGCTTTCTTT. The gene calls are TRBV28 and TRBJ1-1; 11 bases align to TRBD1. V lost 2 bases and J lost 5; bases outside the gene matches: 4. From germline, CDR1 is MDHEN and CDR2 SYDVKM. The CDR3 consists of 15 residues. The entire variable domain, with the rest obtained from reference TRBV28 and TRBJ1-1, is as follows: DVKVTQSSRYLVKRTGEKVFLECVQDMDHENMFWYRQDPGLGLRLIYFSYDVKMKEKGDIPEGYSVSREKKERFSLILESASTNQTSMYLCASSLRDRGETEAFFGQGTRLTVV.

The chain joins TRBV14 to TRBJ2-1, with 8 bases lining up with TRBD2. This CDR3 comprises 16 residues. Germline V gene sequence: CDR1 SGHDN, CDR2 FVKESK. Germline trimming cut 0 bases from V and 5 bases from J; bases unmatched to any gene: 6. The CDR3 reads CASSQELAGGNNEQFF. CDR3 DNA sequence: TGTGCCAGCAGCCAAGAACTGGCGGGAGGTAACAATGAGCAGTTCTTC.